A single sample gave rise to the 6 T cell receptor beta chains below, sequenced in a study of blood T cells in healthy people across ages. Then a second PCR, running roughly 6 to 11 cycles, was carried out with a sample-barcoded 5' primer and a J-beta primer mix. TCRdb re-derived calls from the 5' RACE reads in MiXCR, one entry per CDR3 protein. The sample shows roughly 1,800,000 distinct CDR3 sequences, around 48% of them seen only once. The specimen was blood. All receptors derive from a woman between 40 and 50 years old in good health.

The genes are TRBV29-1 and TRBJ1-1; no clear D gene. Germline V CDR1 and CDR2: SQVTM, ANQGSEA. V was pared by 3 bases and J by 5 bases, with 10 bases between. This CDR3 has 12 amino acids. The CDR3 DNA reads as TGCAGCGTTGAGAGAGGTTCTACTGAAGCTTTCTTT. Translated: CSVERGSTEAFF.

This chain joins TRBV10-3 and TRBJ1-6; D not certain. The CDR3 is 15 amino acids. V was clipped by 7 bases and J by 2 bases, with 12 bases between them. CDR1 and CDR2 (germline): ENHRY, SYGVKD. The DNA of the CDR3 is TGTGCCATCAAGACGGAAGAGGCCTATAATTCACCCCTCCACTTT. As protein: CAIKTEEAYNSPLHF.

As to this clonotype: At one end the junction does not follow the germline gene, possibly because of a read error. In nucleotides, the CDR3 is TGTGCCAGCAGCTCTCGCTGGACTAGCATAGATACGCAGTATTTT. This gives the protein CASSSRWTSIDTQYF. The rearrangement links TRBV7-2 to TRBJ2-3; 8 bases match TRBD2. The CDR3 is 15 residues long. Germline V lookup: CDR1 SGHTA, CDR2 FQGNSA.

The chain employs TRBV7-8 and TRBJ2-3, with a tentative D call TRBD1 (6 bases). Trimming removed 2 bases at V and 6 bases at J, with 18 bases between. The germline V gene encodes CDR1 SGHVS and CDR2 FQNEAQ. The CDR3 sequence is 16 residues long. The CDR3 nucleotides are TGTGCCAGCAGCTTACCATACAGGGATTTTGGGGATACGCAGTATTTT. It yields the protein CASSLPYRDFGDTQYF.

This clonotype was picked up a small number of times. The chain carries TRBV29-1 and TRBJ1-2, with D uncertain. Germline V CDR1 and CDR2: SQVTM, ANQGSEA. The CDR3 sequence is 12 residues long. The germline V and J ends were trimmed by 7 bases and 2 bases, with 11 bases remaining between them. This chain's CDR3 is CSAQTRNYGYTF. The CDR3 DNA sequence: TGCAGCGCCCAGACGAGAAACTATGGCTACACCTTC.

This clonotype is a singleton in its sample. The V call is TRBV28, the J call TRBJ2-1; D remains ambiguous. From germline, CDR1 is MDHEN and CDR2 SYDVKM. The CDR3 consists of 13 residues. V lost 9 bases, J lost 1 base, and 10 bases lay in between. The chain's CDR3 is CASRWASYNEQFF. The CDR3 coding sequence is TGTGCCAGTAGATGGGCTTCCTACAATGAGCAGTTCTTC.